Below, one T cell receptor beta chain is given with its context. Its specificity is not known. Unmatched junction bases numbered 8, after V lost 5 bases and J lost 6 bases. Germline V gene data show CDR1 as SSHAT and CDR2 as FNYEAQ (reference sequence). CDR3 size: 17 residues. Generated by immunoSEQ multiplex PCR, the TCRdb table keeps only in-frame clones and is missing some. Of about 100,000 clones listed, more than 85% are singletons. These data belong to a study of T cell responses to AZD1222 COVID-19 vaccine. Study overall: Pooled together were second doses at about 4 or about 12 weeks.

Study conclusions and caveats: The donors showed a predominance of white British ancestry and of females, with possible underestimation of clonal diversity. CD4 TCRs covered the whole spike, strongest at regions 160-218 and 743-854. Nearly half of unique spike-specific TCRs reportedly avoided B.1.351 and B.1.1.7 mutated regions.

The starting material was peripheral blood, obtained on day 0 of AZD1222 vaccination. The rearrangement links TRBV7-7 to TRBJ2-2; 14 nucleotides match TRBD2. This TCR was sampled from an adult in good health. CDR3 coding DNA: TGTGCCAGCAGCACGGGGACTAGCGGGAGTCGGGCCGGGGAGCTGTTTTTT. As protein: CASSTGTSGSRAGELFF.